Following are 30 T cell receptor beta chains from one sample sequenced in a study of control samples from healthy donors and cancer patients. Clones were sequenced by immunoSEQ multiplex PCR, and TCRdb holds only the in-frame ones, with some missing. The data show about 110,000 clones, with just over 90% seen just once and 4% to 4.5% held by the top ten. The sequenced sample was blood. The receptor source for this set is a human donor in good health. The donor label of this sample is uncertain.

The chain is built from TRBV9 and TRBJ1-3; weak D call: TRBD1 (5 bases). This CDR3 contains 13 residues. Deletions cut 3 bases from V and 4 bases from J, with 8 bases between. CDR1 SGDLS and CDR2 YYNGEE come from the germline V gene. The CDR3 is CASSARDGNTIYF. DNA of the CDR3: TGTGCCAGCAGCGCGCGGGACGGAAACACCATATATTTT. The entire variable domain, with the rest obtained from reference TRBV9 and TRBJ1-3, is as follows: DSGVTQTPKHLITATGQRVTLRCSPRSGDLSVYWYQQSLDQGLQFLIQYYNGEERAKGNILERFSAQQFPDLHSELNLSSLELGDSALYFCASSARDGNTIYFGEGSWLTVV.

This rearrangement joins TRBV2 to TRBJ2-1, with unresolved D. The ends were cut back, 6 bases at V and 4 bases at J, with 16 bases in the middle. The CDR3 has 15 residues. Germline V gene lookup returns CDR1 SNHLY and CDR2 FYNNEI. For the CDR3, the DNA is TGTGCCAGCAGACCACCAGGACCCTCATACAATGAGCAGTTCTTC. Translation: CASRPPGPSYNEQFF.

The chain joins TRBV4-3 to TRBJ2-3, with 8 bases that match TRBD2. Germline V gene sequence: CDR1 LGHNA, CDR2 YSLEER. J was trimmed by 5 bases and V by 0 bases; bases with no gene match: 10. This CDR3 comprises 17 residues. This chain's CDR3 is CASSQERGGGPGDTQYF. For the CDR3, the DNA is TGCGCCAGCAGCCAAGAGCGGGGCGGGGGGCCGGGAGATACGCAGTATTTT.

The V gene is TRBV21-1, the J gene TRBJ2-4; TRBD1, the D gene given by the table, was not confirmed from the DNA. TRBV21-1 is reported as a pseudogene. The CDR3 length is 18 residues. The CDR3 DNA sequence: TGTGCCAGCAGCTCCTGGAGGGACAGCCCTCTAGCCAAAAACATTCAGTACTTC. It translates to CASSSWRDSPLAKNIQYF.

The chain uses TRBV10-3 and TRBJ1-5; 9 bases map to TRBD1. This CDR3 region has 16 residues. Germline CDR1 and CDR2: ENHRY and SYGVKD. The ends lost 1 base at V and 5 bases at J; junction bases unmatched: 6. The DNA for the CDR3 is TGTGCCATCAGTGAGTACGCGACAGGGGGGGATCAGCCCCAGCATTTT. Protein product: CAISEYATGGDQPQHF.

Here the CDR3 DNA reads TGTGCCAGCAGTTTTGAGAGGGCAGAAGCGGCTCTGATCGAGGGCTACACCTTC. This translates into CASSFERAEAALIEGYTF. V and J are TRBV28 and TRBJ1-2; D gene ambiguous. CDR3 length: 18 residues. Trimming took off 3 bases at V and 8 bases at J, with 28 bases between the two ends. Germline V CDR1 and CDR2: MDHEN, SYDVKM.

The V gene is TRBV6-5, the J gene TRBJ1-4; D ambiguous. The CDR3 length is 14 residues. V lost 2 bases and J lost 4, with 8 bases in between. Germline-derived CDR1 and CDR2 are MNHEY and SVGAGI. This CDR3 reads CASSYRNGNEKLFF. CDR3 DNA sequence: TGTGCCAGCAGTTACAGGAACGGTAATGAAAAACTGTTTTTT.

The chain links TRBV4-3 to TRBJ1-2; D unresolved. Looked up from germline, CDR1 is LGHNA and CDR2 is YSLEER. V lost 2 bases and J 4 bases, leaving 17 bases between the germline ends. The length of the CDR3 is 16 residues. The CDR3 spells CASSQLRASEGYGYTF. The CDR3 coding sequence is TGCGCCAGCAGCCAATTGCGGGCCTCGGAAGGCTATGGCTACACCTTC.

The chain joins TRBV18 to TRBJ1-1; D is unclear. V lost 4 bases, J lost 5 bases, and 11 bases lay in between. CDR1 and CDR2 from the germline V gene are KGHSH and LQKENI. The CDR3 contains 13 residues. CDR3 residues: CASSQQFETEAFF. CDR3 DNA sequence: TGTGCCAGCTCACAACAGTTCGAGACTGAAGCTTTCTTT. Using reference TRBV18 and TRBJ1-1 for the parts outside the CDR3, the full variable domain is NAGVMQNPRHLVRRRGQEARLRCSPMKGHSHVYWYRQLPEEGLKFMVYLQKENIIDESGMPKERFSAEFPKEGPSILRIQQVVRGDSAAYFCASSQQFETEAFFGQGTRLTVV.

CDR3 in amino acids: CASSPTRDGSNQPQHF. DNA of the CDR3: TGTGCCAGCAGCCCCACAAGGGACGGTAGCAATCAGCCCCAGCATTTT. The chain joins TRBV5-5 to TRBJ1-5, with D perhaps TRBD1 (5 bases). The CDR3 spans 16 residues. The V end lost 4 bases, the J end lost 0 bases, and 14 bases lay between the germline ends. CDR1 and CDR2 from the germline V gene are SGHKS and YYEKEE (reference sequence).

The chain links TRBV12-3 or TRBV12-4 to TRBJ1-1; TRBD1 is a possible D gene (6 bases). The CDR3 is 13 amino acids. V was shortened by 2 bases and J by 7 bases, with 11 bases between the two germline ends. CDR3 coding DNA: TGTGCCAGCAGTTTACCCGGGACAAGTGAAGCTTTCTTT. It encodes CASSLPGTSEAFF.

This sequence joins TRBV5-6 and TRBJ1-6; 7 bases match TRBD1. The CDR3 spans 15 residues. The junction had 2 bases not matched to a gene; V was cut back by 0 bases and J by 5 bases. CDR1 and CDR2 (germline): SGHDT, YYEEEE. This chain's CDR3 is CASSLADRDNSPLHF. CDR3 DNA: TGTGCCAGCAGCTTGGCTGACAGGGATAATTCACCCCTCCACTTT.

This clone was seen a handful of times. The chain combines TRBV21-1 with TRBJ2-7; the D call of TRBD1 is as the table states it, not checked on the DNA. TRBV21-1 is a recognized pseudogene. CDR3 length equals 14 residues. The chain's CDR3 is CASSKGDSSYEQYV. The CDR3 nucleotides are TGTGCCAGCAGCAAAGGAGACAGCTCCTACGAGCAGTACGTC.

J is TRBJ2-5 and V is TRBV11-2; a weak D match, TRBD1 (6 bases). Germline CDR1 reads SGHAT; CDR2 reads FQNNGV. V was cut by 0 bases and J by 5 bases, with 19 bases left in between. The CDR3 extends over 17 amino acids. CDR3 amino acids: CASSLEGLGRGVETQYF. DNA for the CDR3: TGTGCCAGCAGCTTAGAAGGTCTGGGCAGGGGAGTCGAGACCCAGTACTTC.

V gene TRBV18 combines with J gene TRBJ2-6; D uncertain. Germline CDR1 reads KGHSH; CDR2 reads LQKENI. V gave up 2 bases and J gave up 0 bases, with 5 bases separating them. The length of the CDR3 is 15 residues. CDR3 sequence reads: CASSPKSSGANVLTF. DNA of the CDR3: TGTGCCAGCTCACCAAAGAGCTCTGGGGCCAACGTCCTGACTTTC. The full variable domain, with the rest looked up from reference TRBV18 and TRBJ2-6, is NAGVMQNPRHLVRRRGQEARLRCSPMKGHSHVYWYRQLPEEGLKFMVYLQKENIIDESGMPKERFSAEFPKEGPSILRIQQVVRGDSAAYFCASSPKSSGANVLTFGAGSRLTVL.

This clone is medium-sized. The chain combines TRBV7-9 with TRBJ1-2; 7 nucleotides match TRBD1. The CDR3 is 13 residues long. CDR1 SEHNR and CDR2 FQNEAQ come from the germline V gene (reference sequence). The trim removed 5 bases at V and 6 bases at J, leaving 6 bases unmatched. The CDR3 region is CASSVGGADGYTF. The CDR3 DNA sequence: TGTGCCAGCAGCGTAGGGGGCGCGGATGGCTACACCTTC.

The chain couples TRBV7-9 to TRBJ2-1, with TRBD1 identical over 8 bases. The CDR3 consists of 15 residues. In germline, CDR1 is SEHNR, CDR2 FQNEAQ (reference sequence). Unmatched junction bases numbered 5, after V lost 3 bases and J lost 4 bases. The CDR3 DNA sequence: TGTGCCAGCAGCTTGGGACAGGACAATTACAATGAGCAGTTCTTC. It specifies CASSLGQDNYNEQFF.

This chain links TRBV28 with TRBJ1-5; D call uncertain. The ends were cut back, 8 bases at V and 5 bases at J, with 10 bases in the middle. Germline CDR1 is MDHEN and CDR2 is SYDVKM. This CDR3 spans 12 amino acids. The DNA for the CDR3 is TGTGCCAGCTTTTTTGGGGATCAGCCCCAGCATTTT. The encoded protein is CASFFGDQPQHF.

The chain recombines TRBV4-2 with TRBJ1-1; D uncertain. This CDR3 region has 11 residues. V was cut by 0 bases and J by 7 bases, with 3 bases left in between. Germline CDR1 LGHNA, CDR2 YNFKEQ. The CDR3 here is CASSQDGEAFF. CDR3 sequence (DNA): TGTGCCAGCAGCCAAGACGGTGAAGCTTTCTTT.

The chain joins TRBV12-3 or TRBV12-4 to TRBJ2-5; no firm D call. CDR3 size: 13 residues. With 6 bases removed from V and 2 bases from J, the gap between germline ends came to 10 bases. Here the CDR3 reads CASRDGLQETQYF. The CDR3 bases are TGTGCCAGCAGGGACGGATTACAAGAGACCCAGTACTTC.

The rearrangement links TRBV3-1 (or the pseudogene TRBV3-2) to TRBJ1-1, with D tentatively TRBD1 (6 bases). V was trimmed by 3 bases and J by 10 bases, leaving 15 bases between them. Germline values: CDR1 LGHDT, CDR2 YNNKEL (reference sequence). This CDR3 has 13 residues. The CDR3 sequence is CASSQGAPSIAFF. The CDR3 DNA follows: TGTGCCAGCAGCCAGGGGGCCCCCTCTATAGCTTTCTTT.

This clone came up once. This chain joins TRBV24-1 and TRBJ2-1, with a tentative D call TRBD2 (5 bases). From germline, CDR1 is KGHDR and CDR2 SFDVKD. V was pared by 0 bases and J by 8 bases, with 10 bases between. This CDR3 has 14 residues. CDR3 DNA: TGTGCCACCAGTGATTTGGGGAGTAGGGATGAGCAGTTCTTC. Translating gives CATSDLGSRDEQFF.

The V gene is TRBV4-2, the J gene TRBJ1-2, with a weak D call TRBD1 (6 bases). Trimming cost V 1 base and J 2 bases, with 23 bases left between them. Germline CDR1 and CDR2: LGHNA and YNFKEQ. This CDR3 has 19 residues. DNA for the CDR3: TGTGCCAGCAGCCAAGTCTCCGGGGGCGGAATAATCACCAACTATGGCTACACCTTC. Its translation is CASSQVSGGGIITNYGYTF.

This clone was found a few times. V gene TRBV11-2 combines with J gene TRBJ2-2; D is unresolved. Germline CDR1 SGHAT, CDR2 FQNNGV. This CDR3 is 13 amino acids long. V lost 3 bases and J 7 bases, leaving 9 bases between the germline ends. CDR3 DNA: TGTGCCAGCAGCTTTGCACGAGGCGGGGAGCTGTTTTTT. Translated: CASSFARGGELFF.

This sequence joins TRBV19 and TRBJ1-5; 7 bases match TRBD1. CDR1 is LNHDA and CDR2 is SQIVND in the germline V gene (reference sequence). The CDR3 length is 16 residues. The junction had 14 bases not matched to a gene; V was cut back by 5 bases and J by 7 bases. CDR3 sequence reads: CASSSIGQEGSQPQHF. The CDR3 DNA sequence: TGTGCCAGTAGTTCCATCGGACAGGAGGGATCCCAGCCCCAGCATTTT.

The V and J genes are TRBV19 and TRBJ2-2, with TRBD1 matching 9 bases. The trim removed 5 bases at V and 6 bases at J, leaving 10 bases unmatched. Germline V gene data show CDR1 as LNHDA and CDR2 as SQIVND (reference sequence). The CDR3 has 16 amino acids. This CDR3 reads CASSHPGQGGSGELFF. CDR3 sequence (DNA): TGTGCCAGTAGTCATCCGGGACAGGGCGGATCCGGGGAGCTGTTTTTT.

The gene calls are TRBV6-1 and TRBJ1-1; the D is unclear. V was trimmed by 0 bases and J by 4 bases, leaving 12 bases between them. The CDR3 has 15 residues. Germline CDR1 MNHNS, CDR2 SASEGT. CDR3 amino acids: CASSEAGWGSTEAFF. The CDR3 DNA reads TGTGCCAGCAGTGAAGCGGGCTGGGGTTCCACTGAAGCTTTCTTT.

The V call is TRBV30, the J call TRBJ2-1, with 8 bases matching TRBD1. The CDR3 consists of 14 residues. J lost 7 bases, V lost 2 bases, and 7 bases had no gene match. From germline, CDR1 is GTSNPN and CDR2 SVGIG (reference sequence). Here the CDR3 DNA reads TGTGCCTGGAGTTCGGACAGGGTAATAAATGAGCAGTTCTTC. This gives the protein CAWSSDRVINEQFF.

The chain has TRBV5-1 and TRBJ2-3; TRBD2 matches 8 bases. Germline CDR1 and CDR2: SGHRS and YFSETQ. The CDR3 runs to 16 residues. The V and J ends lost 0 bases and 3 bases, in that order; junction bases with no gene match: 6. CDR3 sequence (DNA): TGCGCCAGCAGCTTGGGCACTAGCGGACCTACAGATACGCAGTATTTT. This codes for CASSLGTSGPTDTQYF.

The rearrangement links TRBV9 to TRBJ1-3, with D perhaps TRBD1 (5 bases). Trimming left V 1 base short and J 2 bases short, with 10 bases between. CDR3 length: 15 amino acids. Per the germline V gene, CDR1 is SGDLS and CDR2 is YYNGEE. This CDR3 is CASSVFGGAGNTIYF. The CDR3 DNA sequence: TGTGCCAGCAGCGTATTCGGAGGGGCTGGAAACACCATATATTTT.